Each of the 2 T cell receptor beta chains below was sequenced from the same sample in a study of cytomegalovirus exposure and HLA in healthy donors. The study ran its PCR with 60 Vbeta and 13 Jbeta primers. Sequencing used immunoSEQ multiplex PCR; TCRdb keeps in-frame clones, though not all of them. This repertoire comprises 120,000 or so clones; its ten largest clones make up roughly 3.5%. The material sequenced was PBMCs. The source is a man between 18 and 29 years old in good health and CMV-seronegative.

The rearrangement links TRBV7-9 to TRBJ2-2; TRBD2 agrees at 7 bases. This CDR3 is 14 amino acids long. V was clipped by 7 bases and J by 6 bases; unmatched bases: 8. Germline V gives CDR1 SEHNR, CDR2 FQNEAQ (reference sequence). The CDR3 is CASIHVAGAGELFF. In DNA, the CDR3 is TGTGCCAGCATCCACGTGGCGGGAGCCGGGGAGCTGTTTTTT. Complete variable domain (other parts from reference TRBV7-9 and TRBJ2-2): DTGVSQNPRHKITKRGQNVTFRCDPISEHNRLYWYRQTLGQGPEFLTYFQNEAQLEKSRLLSDRFSAERPKGSFSTLEIQRTEQGDSAMYLCASIHVAGAGELFFGEGSRLTVL.

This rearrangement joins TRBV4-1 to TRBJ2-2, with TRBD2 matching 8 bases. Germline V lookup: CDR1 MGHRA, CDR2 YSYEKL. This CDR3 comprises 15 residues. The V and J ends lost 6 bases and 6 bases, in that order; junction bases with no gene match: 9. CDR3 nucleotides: TGCGCCAGCAGAACTCGGGGGGGCGGACCCGGGGAGCTGTTTTTT. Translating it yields CASRTRGGGPGELFF.